A selection of T cell receptor beta chains follows, all from one sample in a study of T cell responses to AZD1222 COVID-19 vaccine. Sequencing was performed with immunoSEQ multiplex PCR; in TCRdb, only in-frame clones are kept and a portion is missing. The sample records about 88,000 clones, just over 90% being singletons. The starting material was peripheral blood, obtained on day 0 of AZD1222 vaccination. Source of these receptors: an adult in good health. Both conserved end residues are part of each CDR3. The order of the fields is CDR3 DNA, CDR3 protein, D gene, J gene, V gene, clone size. A D gene is named only where the DNA matches it firmly. Rows give clone size only sometimes, using once, few, many, or a class for an expanded clone.

TGTGCCAGCAGCTTAGCCCAGTCTAACTATGGCTACACCTTC | CASSLAQSNYGYTF | - | TRBJ1-2 | TRBV7-2 | -
TGTGCCAGCAGCCCATGGGGGAGTGAGAACACTGAAGCTTTCTTT | CASSPWGSENTEAFF | - | TRBJ1-1 | TRBV13 | -
TGCAGTGCTAGTGATCCGTGGGCCATATACGAGCAGTACTTC | CSASDPWAIYEQYF | - | TRBJ2-7 | TRBV20-1 | -
TGTGCCAGCAGCTTAGCGGGACAGGGGGTTTTTCATGGCGAGCAGTACTTC | CASSLAGQGVFHGEQYF | TRBD1 | TRBJ2-7 | TRBV7-9 | large
TGTGCCAGCAGTTTGCGCCTCACGGAGACCCAGTACTTC | CASSLRLTETQYF | - | TRBJ2-5 | TRBV6-5 | few
TGTGCCAGCAGCCATATCGACCAAGAGGCTTTCTTT | CASSHIDQEAFF | - | TRBJ1-1 | TRBV5-6 | -
TGTGCCAGCAGCTTGGCCCCCCCTACCTACGAGCAGTACTTC | CASSLAPPTYEQYF | - | TRBJ2-7 | TRBV5-5 | once
TGCAGCGTTGAAGATCCTTCGGGCTACGAGCAGTACTTC | CSVEDPSGYEQYF | - | TRBJ2-7 | TRBV29-1 | once
TGCGCCAGCAGCTCGGGACTAGATACGCAGTATTTT | CASSSGLDTQYF | - | TRBJ2-3 | TRBV5-1 | -
TGTGCCAGCAGTTTAACGGGTGGACAGCCCCAGCATTTT | CASSLTGGQPQHF | - | TRBJ1-5 | TRBV6-2/TRBV6-3 | -
TGTGCCAGCGGGGGACAGGGCTACGAGCAGTACTTC | CASGGQGYEQYF | TRBD1 | TRBJ2-7 | TRBV28 | -
TGTGCCAGCAGTCCCCAAGCACAGGCCAATCAGCCCCAGCATTTT | CASSPQAQANQPQHF | - | TRBJ1-5 | TRBV27 | -
TGTGCCAGCAGCTTGGGGACCCTCGGGCAGCCCCAGCATTTT | CASSLGTLGQPQHF | - | TRBJ1-5 | TRBV7-9 | -
TGTGCCAGCAGCCCAGGGACAGATCCGTTCTCTGGAAACACCATATATTTT | CASSPGTDPFSGNTIYF | TRBD1 | TRBJ1-3 | TRBV9 | -
TGCGCCAGCATCGGGACTGCGAACACCGGGGAGCTGTTTTTT | CASIGTANTGELFF | - | TRBJ2-2 | TRBV5-1 | -
TGCGCCAGCAGCCCCGGGACTGGATCCTACGAGCAGTACTTC | CASSPGTGSYEQYF | - | TRBJ2-7 | TRBV4-3 | -
TGCGCCAGCAGTGAGTCAGTGAGCCCCTACGAGCAGTACTTC | CASSESVSPYEQYF | - | TRBJ2-7 | TRBV10-1 | -
TGTGCCAGCAGCGAGGGACAGGGGGCGCGTGATGAAAAACTGTTTTTT | CASSEGQGARDEKLFF | - | TRBJ1-4 | TRBV21-1 | -
TGTGCCAGCAGTTTATTGTACTACTCTGGGGCCAACGTCCTGACTTTC | CASSLLYYSGANVLTF | - | TRBJ2-6 | TRBV27 | -
TGCGCCAGCAGCTTGGGGCTAGCGGGGGTTTCCTACGAGCAGTACTTC | CASSLGLAGVSYEQYF | TRBD2 | TRBJ2-7 | TRBV5-1 | -
TGTGCCAGCACACCGGACAGGAACACCGGGGAGCTGTTTTTT | CASTPDRNTGELFF | - | TRBJ2-2 | TRBV6-5 | -
TGTGCCAGTAGACTAGATACAGGGGGGAGCTACGAGCAGTACTTC | CASRLDTGGSYEQYF | TRBD1 | TRBJ2-7 | TRBV19 | -
TGTGCCAGCGGACCGAAGGGGGATACGCAGTATTTT | CASGPKGDTQYF | - | TRBJ2-3 | TRBV2 | -
TGTGCCAGCCGTGGGAGTGCTGAGCAGTTCTTC | CASRGSAEQFF | - | TRBJ2-1 | TRBV2 | -
TGTGCCAGCAGCCCATGGGACAGGGCAAAGACCCAGTACTTC | CASSPWDRAKTQYF | TRBD1 | TRBJ2-5 | TRBV9 | -
TGTGCCAGCAGCCAAGCTTGGAGTGAGCAGTTCTTC | CASSQAWSEQFF | - | TRBJ2-1 | TRBV14 | -
TGTGCCAGCAGTAGAGACCCCTCTGGAAACACCATATATTTT | CASSRDPSGNTIYF | - | TRBJ1-3 | TRBV6-5 | -
TGTGCCAGCAGGCACTCACCCGTGAACCACAATGAGCAGTTCTTC | CASRHSPVNHNEQFF | - | TRBJ2-1 | TRBV3-1/TRBV3-2 | -
TGCGCCAGCAGCCCCCAGGGGGCATTCTCCTACGAGCAGTACTTC | CASSPQGAFSYEQYF | TRBD1 | TRBJ2-7 | TRBV5-1 | -
TGCGCCAGCAGCTCTCAGGGTTACCCCTACAATGAGCAGTTCTTC | CASSSQGYPYNEQFF | - | TRBJ2-1 | TRBV5-1 | -
TGTGCCAGCAGTTCCTTAGGGAACTATGGCTACACCTTC | CASSSLGNYGYTF | - | TRBJ1-2 | TRBV28 | -
TGTGCCAGCAGCCCAGGGGGGGGCAGTTTCTACACCTTC | CASSPGGGSFYTF | TRBD1 | TRBJ1-2 | TRBV7-9 | -
TGTGCCAGCAATGGGGACCGGACTAGCGGATCCTACGAGCAGTACTTC | CASNGDRTSGSYEQYF | TRBD2 | TRBJ2-7 | TRBV2 | few
TGTGCCACCAGTTCAGGACGCTACACAGATACGCAGTATTTT | CATSSGRYTDTQYF | - | TRBJ2-3 | TRBV24-1 | -
TGTGCCAGCGGGCCAAACAGCGCGGAGACCCAGTACTTC | CASGPNSAETQYF | - | TRBJ2-5 | TRBV7-9 | -
TGTGCCAGCAGCAGGGGTAACTATGGCTACACCTTC | CASSRGNYGYTF | - | TRBJ1-2 | TRBV6-5 | -
TGCGCCAGCAGCTTGGGGCAGGGAAGAAGTGAGCAGTACTTC | CASSLGQGRSEQYF | - | TRBJ2-7 | TRBV5-1 | -
TGTGCTAGTGGTTTGGGACTGAAGGGCTTGAACACTGAAGCTTTCTTT | CASGLGLKGLNTEAFF | - | TRBJ1-1 | TRBV12-5 | -
TGTGCCAGCAGAGGGTCGTTGGGGCGACAAGAGACCCAGTACTTC | CASRGSLGRQETQYF | - | TRBJ2-5 | TRBV6-6 | -
TGTGCCAGCAGTTTCACAGGGTGGCAGTACTTC | CASSFTGWQYF | - | TRBJ2-7 | TRBV12-3/TRBV12-4 | -
TGCAGCGTTGAATTGCCCGGCTCCTACAATGAGCAGTTCTTC | CSVELPGSYNEQFF | - | TRBJ2-1 | TRBV29-1 | -
TGTGCCTGGACCTTAGCGCACGAGCAGTACTTC | CAWTLAHEQYF | - | TRBJ2-7 | TRBV30 | -
TGTGCCACCAGTTCTAGCGGGAGCTGGGACAATGAGCAGTTCTTC | CATSSSGSWDNEQFF | TRBD2 | TRBJ2-1 | TRBV24-1 | -
TGTGCCAGCAGTCAGGCCGCTGGAAACACCATATATTTT | CASSQAAGNTIYF | - | TRBJ1-3 | TRBV25-1 | -
TGTGCCAGCAGTGACACGGGACAGGGGGCATTTGGCTACACCTTC | CASSDTGQGAFGYTF | TRBD1 | TRBJ1-2 | TRBV25-1 | -
TGTGCCAGCAGTTTCGAGTCTCGGGAGCAGTACTTC | CASSFESREQYF | - | TRBJ2-7 | TRBV12-3/TRBV12-4 | -
TGTGCCAGCAGAGGCGGGACTAGCGTAGTTTACAATGAGCAGTTCTTC | CASRGGTSVVYNEQFF | TRBD2 | TRBJ2-1 | TRBV28 | once
TGTGCCAGCAGCGTAGAGGCTGGCGACAATGAGCAGTTCTTC | CASSVEAGDNEQFF | - | TRBJ2-1 | TRBV9 | -
TGTGCCAGCAGCTTAGATGGTAGCTCCTACAATGAGCAGTTCTTC | CASSLDGSSYNEQFF | - | TRBJ2-1 | TRBV7-8 | -
TGTGCCAGCAGGGGGACAGGGGCTCTTGAAGCTTTCTTT | CASRGTGALEAFF | TRBD1 | TRBJ1-1 | TRBV6-5 | -